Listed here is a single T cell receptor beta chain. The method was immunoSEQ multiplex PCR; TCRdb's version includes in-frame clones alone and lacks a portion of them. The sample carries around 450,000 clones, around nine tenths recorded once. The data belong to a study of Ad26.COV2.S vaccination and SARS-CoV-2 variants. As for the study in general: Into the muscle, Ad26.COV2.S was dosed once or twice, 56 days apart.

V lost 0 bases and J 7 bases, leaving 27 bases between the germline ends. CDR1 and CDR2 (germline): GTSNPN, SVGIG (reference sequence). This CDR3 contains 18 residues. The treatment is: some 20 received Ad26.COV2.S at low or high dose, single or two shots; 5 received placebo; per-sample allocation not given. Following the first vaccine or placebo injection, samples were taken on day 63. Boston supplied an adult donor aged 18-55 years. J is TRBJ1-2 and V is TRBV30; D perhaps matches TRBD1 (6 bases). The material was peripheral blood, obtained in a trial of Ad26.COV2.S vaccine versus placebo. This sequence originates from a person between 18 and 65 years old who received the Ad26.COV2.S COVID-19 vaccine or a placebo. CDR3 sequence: CAWSVISPGGGAFGGYTF. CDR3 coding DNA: TGTGCCTGGAGTGTAATATCCCCTGGGGGGGGCGCGTTCGGTGGCTACACCTTC.